A selection of T cell receptor beta chains follows, all from one sample in a study of OX40 agonist ivuxolimab in advanced cancers. The assay was immunoSEQ multiplex PCR, and TCRdb's table has in-frame clones only and misses some. The data contain over 65,000 clones, around 80% of them seen just once; the ten biggest clones take up roughly 0.53%. This sample comprised CD4+ or CD8+ T cells sorted from blood, obtained in a trial of the OX40 agonist ivuxolimab. The receptors shown here come from an adult with an advanced solid tumor such as melanoma, head and neck, liver or kidney cancer. The CDR3 runs from the conserved cysteine through the conserved F or W. The D gene is left open where the match is weak. For some rows the clone size is stated as once, few or many, or as a class when expanded; others skip it.

NA,TRBJ2-7,NA,TRBV2,TGTGCCAGCAGTTGGTTCTACGAGCAGTACTTC,CASSWFYEQYF
TRBD1,TRBJ1-4,NA,TRBV5-4,TGTGCCAGCAGACCGGGACAGGGTAATGAAAAACTGTTTTTT,CASRPGQGNEKLFF
NA,TRBJ2-1,once,TRBV11-3,TGTGCCAGCAGCTTCGGCGGGTCCTACAATGAGCAGTTCTTC,CASSFGGSYNEQFF
TRBD1,TRBJ1-5,few,TRBV4-1,TGCGCCAGCAGACGCACAGGGGTTAGCAATCAGCCCCAGCATTTT,CASRRTGVSNQPQHF
NA,TRBJ2-5,medium-sized,TRBV23-1,TGCGCCAGCAGTCAGCAGGGACGGCAAGAGACCCAGTACTTC,CASSQQGRQETQYF
TRBD1,TRBJ2-2,NA,TRBV29-1,TGCAGCGGGGAGGGACAGGGGGGCCTGTTTTTT,CSGEGQGGLFF
NA,TRBJ1-2,NA,TRBV6-6,TGTGCCAGCACCAAAGGGGCTAACTATGGCTACACCTTC,CASTKGANYGYTF
NA,TRBJ2-7,NA,TRBV7-9,TGTGCCAGCAGCTCGACAGAGGGGCTCTACGAGCAGTACTTC,CASSSTEGLYEQYF
NA,TRBJ2-7,NA,TRBV7-9,TGTGCCAGCAGCCCATACGGGGACCACTACGAGCAGTACTTC,CASSPYGDHYEQYF
NA,TRBJ2-7,NA,TRBV30,TGTGCCTGGAGGACGACGGGTTACTCCTACGAGCAGTACTTC,CAWRTTGYSYEQYF
NA,TRBJ1-5,NA,TRBV7-2,TGTGCCAGCAGCTTAGCCTTCAATCAGCCCCAGCATTTT,CASSLAFNQPQHF
NA,TRBJ2-7,NA,TRBV7-2,TGTGCCAGCAGCTTAGGACTAGAGGCCTACGAGCAGTACTTC,CASSLGLEAYEQYF
NA,TRBJ1-4,NA,TRBV30,TGTGCCTGGAGGACCGCCATCGGAGTAAAACTGTTTTTT,CAWRTAIGVKLFF
TRBD1,TRBJ1-2,NA,TRBV6-5,TGTGCCACAGGGACAGGGAACTCTCACACCTTC,CATGTGNSHTF
NA,TRBJ2-2,NA,TRBV7-3,TGTGCCAGCAGGAGCGGAGCGAACACCGGGGAGCTGTTTTTT,CASRSGANTGELFF
TRBD2,TRBJ2-7,few,TRBV30,TGTGCCTGGAGTGTACTAGCGGGGGGAGACGAGCAGTACTTC,CAWSVLAGGDEQYF
NA,TRBJ1-2,NA,TRBV6-6,TGTGCCAGCAGCCGACGGGGGGCTGCCTATGGCTACACCTTC,CASSRRGAAYGYTF
NA,TRBJ2-2,NA,TRBV28,TGTGCCAGCGGCCTGGAACATCAGGGCACCGGGGAGCTGTTTTTT,CASGLEHQGTGELFF
TRBD2,TRBJ2-3,NA,TRBV7-2,TGTGCCAGCAGCTTAGGACTAGCGGGGGGGCGAACAGATACGCAGTATTTT,CASSLGLAGGRTDTQYF
NA,TRBJ1-2,NA,TRBV9,TGTGCCAGCAGCCCACACCAACAGGGACGGAATGGCTACACCTTC,CASSPHQQGRNGYTF
NA,TRBJ1-1,once,TRBV7-9,TGTGCCAGCAGCTTAGCGGGACTTACTGAAGCTTTCTTT,CASSLAGLTEAFF
TRBD2,TRBJ2-1,NA,TRBV5-1,TGCGCCAGCAGCTTGTTTAGCGGGGGAGATTACAATGAGCAGTTCTTC,CASSLFSGGDYNEQFF
NA,TRBJ1-3,once,TRBV7-2,TGTGCCAGCAGCTTATCTGCCAACACCATATATTTT,CASSLSANTIYF
NA,TRBJ2-3,NA,TRBV5-1,TGCGCCAGCAGCGCGACAGGCACAGATACGCAGTATTTT,CASSATGTDTQYF
NA,TRBJ2-5,NA,TRBV7-9,TGTGCCAGCAGCGAGGGACGGGAGACCCAGTACTTC,CASSEGRETQYF
TRBD2,TRBJ2-1,NA,TRBV5-1,TGCGCCAGCAGACTAGGGACTAGCGGGGCGGATGAGCAGTTCTTC,CASRLGTSGADEQFF
NA,TRBJ2-5,NA,TRBV5-1,TGCGCCAGCAGCTTGCAAGGGGCCCCCTACCAAGAGACCCAGTACTTC,CASSLQGAPYQETQYF
NA,TRBJ1-2,few,TRBV6-7,TGTGCCGGCACGGAGCCACAGGGACCTAATCGATATGGCTACACCTTC,CAGTEPQGPNRYGYTF
NA,TRBJ2-1,NA,TRBV10-3,TGTGCCATCAGCGGCGGGCCGAGGGGGAATGAGCAGTTCTTC,CAISGGPRGNEQFF
NA,TRBJ2-7,NA,TRBV5-1,TGCGCCAGCAGCTTGAGGTCCTACGAGCAGTACTTC,CASSLRSYEQYF
TRBD1,TRBJ2-7,once,TRBV10-3,TGTGCCATCAGTGAGCGTCAGGGGGCGTACGAGCAGTACTTC,CAISERQGAYEQYF
NA,TRBJ2-7,NA,TRBV7-3,TGTGCCAGCAGCCCACGCCAGAAAGGTTCGGGGGAGCAGTACTTC,CASSPRQKGSGEQYF
TRBD1,TRBJ1-1,few,TRBV28,TGTGCCAGCAGGCCCACAGGGGGCTCCCAGGTGGCTGAAGCTTTCTTT,CASRPTGGSQVAEAFF
TRBD2,TRBJ2-1,NA,TRBV15,TGTGCCACCAGCAGTGGGGAGACTAGCGGGGAGCAGTTCTTC,CATSSGETSGEQFF
NA,TRBJ1-3,NA,TRBV7-2,TGTGCCAGCAGCAGAAATATGGGGGCTGGAAACACCATATATTTT,CASSRNMGAGNTIYF
NA,TRBJ2-2,NA,TRBV9,TGTGCCAGCAGCGGGCCCAACACCGGGGAGCTGTTTTTT,CASSGPNTGELFF
NA,TRBJ2-5,NA,TRBV7-6,TGTGCCAGCAGCTTAGCGCTTTTAGAGACCCAGTACTTC,CASSLALLETQYF
NA,TRBJ2-5,NA,TRBV7-6,TGTGCCAGCAGCTTTCGGGGTCACCAGTACCAAGAGACCCAGTACTTC,CASSFRGHQYQETQYF
NA,TRBJ1-2,NA,TRBV6-5,TGTGCCAGCAGTTATTTCCAGGGGACGGGCTACACCTTC,CASSYFQGTGYTF
NA,TRBJ2-1,NA,TRBV6-5,TGTGCCAGCAGTTCGGACAGAGATACCTACAATGAGCAGTTCTTC,CASSSDRDTYNEQFF
NA,TRBJ2-5,NA,TRBV6-1,TGTGCCAGCAGTGAGGGAGAAGGGACCCAGTACTTC,CASSEGEGTQYF
NA,TRBJ1-4,NA,TRBV5-5,TGTGCCAGCAGCGGCGGATTAAATGAAAAACTGTTTTTT,CASSGGLNEKLFF
TRBD2,TRBJ2-5,NA,TRBV18,TGTGCCAGCTCAACCGGGGGGAAGGAGACCCAGTACTTC,CASSTGGKETQYF
NA,TRBJ1-3,NA,TRBV19,TGTGCCAGTAGAAGCGACAGGAGCCCTGGAAACACCATATATTTT,CASRSDRSPGNTIYF
NA,TRBJ2-2,NA,TRBV5-1,TGCGCCAGCAGCGCTGGGTCAACGAACACCGGGGAGCTGTTTTTT,CASSAGSTNTGELFF